The 15 T cell receptor beta chains given below trace back to one sample, sequenced in a study of T cell responses to AZD1222 COVID-19 vaccine. Sequencing was performed with immunoSEQ multiplex PCR; in TCRdb, only in-frame clones are kept and a portion is missing. The sample consists of more than 90,000 clones, 70% to 90% of them appearing once. The specimen comprised peripheral blood, sampled 28 days after the second AZD1222 dose. These receptors were taken from an adult who received the AZD1222 COVID-19 vaccine.

The chain links TRBV3-1 (or the pseudogene TRBV3-2) to TRBJ2-1, with TRBD2 matching 10 bases. Germline V gives CDR1 LGHDT, CDR2 YNNKEL (reference sequence). V shed 3 bases, J shed 7 bases, and the junction held 9 bases outside the gene matches. The CDR3 spans 16 residues. The CDR3, as DNA: TGTGCCAGCAGCCACAAAGCGGGGGGGCCGAATAATGAGCAGTTCTTC. This codes for CASSHKAGGPNNEQFF.

The chain is built from TRBV20-1 and TRBJ1-1; no clear D. CDR1 and CDR2 (germline): DFQATT, SNEGSKA (reference sequence). V lost 0 bases and J lost 4, with 3 bases in between. The CDR3 has 11 residues. CDR3 bases: TGCAGTGCTAGAGAGTCCACTGAAGCTTTCTTT. This gives the protein CSARESTEAFF.

The chain is built from TRBV19 and TRBJ2-5, with D possibly matching TRBD1 (6 bases). Germline values: CDR1 LNHDA, CDR2 SQIVND (reference sequence). The V and J ends lost 6 bases and 2 bases respectively, with 16 bases between them. The CDR3 has 15 amino acids. The DNA for the CDR3 is TGTGCCAGTAGCCCTAACAGGGCTAGTCAAGAGACCCAGTACTTC. Protein product: CASSPNRASQETQYF.

The sample holds one count of this clone. V and J are TRBV21-1 and TRBJ1-1. TRBV21-1 is a pseudogene. This CDR3 spans 14 amino acids. As DNA, the CDR3 is TGTGCCAAAAGCCCGGGACCCCTGAACACTGAAGCTTTCTTT. Translation gives CAKSPGPLNTEAFF.

This clone was seen once. The J gene is TRBJ1-2, the V gene TRBV19; TRBD1 matches at 9 bases. This CDR3 region has 13 residues. V shed 7 bases and J 1 base; nucleotides not matched to a gene: 1. CDR1 LNHDA and CDR2 SQIVND come from the germline V gene (reference sequence). This CDR3 is CASKDRGNYGYTF. As DNA, the CDR3 is TGTGCCAGTAAGGACAGGGGTAACTATGGCTACACCTTC.

This clone was seen a few times. The chain couples TRBV29-1 to TRBJ2-7, with unresolved D. The CDR3 contains 13 residues. CDR1 is SQVTM and CDR2 is ANQGSEA in the germline V gene. Trimming cost V 4 bases and J 3 bases, with 13 bases left between them. The CDR3 nucleotides are TGCAGCGTTGCGAGACAACCCGTCTACGAGCAGTACTTC. The encoded protein is CSVARQPVYEQYF.

The V call is TRBV19, the J call TRBJ2-5; TRBD1 agrees at 9 bases. The germline gives CDR1 LNHDA, CDR2 SQIVND (reference sequence). J gave up 3 bases and V 9 bases, and 20 bases lay outside the gene matches. The CDR3 is 18 amino acids. The chain's CDR3 is CARNTPTGGSRGEETQYF. The CDR3 region has the DNA TGTGCCAGGAACACCCCCACAGGGGGCTCTAGAGGGGAAGAGACCCAGTACTTC.

The chain uses TRBV6-1 and TRBJ1-1; tentatively, D is TRBD1 (6 bases). Germline V gene lookup returns CDR1 MNHNS and CDR2 SASEGT. V was shortened by 2 bases and J by 4 bases, with 17 bases between the two germline ends. The CDR3 loop spans 16 amino acids. DNA of the CDR3: TGTGCCAGCAGTGAATCAGGGGCCCGCTTTGGCACTGAAGCTTTCTTT. It is translated as CASSESGARFGTEAFF.

The V call is TRBV5-1, the J call TRBJ2-3, with D perhaps matching TRBD1 or TRBD2 (5 bases each). The CDR3 loop spans 16 amino acids. Germline lookup yields CDR1 SGHRS and CDR2 YFSETQ. The V gene lost 7 bases and the J gene lost 0 bases, with 18 bases spanning the gap. The CDR3 DNA sequence: TGCGCCAGCGGGAACCGGGACCCCACTAGCACAGATACGCAGTATTTT. This codes for CASGNRDPTSTDTQYF.

The chain combines TRBV19 with TRBJ1-1, with a weak D call TRBD1 (6 bases). The CDR3 has 13 amino acids. The germline V gene encodes CDR1 LNHDA and CDR2 SQIVND (reference sequence). Trimming pared 9 bases from V and 3 bases from J, leaving 14 bases between. DNA of the CDR3: TGTGCCAGCTACCCACAGGGAGACACTGAAGCTTTCTTT. This gives the protein CASYPQGDTEAFF.

The CDR3 DNA reads as TGTGCCAGCAGCCCTCACTTTGACGCTAGAGCTTTCTTT. This translates into CASSPHFDARAFF. The chain recombines TRBV27 with TRBJ1-1; D is undetermined. This CDR3 region has 13 residues. The ends were cut back, 6 bases at V and 10 bases at J, with 18 bases in the middle. The germline V gene has CDR1 MNHEY and CDR2 SMNVEV (reference sequence).

This clone was observed once. The J gene is TRBJ1-2, the V gene TRBV11-2, with no clear D. The CDR3 is made up of 16 amino acids. Germline loops: CDR1 SGHAT, CDR2 FQNNGV. Between the trimmed V and J ends, which lost 5 bases and 7 bases, there was a span of 23 bases. This chain's CDR3 is CASSLEPGSGVSGYTF. The CDR3 DNA sequence: TGTGCCAGCAGCCTGGAACCCGGATCGGGAGTAAGTGGCTACACCTTC.

This chain uses TRBV14 with TRBJ2-1; 15 bases map to TRBD2. CDR1 SGHDN and CDR2 FVKESK come from the germline V gene. The J segment lost 13 bases and the V segment lost 1 base, leaving 8 bases of the junction unmatched. The CDR3 consists of 16 residues. The CDR3 region has the DNA TGTGCCAGCAGCCAAGCCGGGACTAGCGGGAGGACTCGACAGTTCTTC. Protein: CASSQAGTSGRTRQFF.

The chain combines TRBV18 with TRBJ2-1, with TRBD1 matching 8 bases. V gave up 1 base and J gave up 0 bases; unmatched junction bases: 5. In germline, CDR1 is KGHSH, CDR2 LQKENI. CDR3 length: 17 amino acids. The CDR3 nucleotides read TGTGCCAGCTCACCACGTTCAGGGGGCCTCTCCTACAATGAGCAGTTCTTC. Translation: CASSPRSGGLSYNEQFF.

This clone appeared a single time. The chain carries TRBV12-5 and TRBJ1-1; TRBD1 might be the D (5 bases). Germline loops: CDR1 LGHNT, CDR2 FRNRAP. Trimming cost V 4 bases and J 3 bases, with 15 bases left between them. This CDR3 has 15 amino acids. CDR3 DNA sequence: TGTGCTAGTGGTTGGGGGTCCAGGGAGTACACTGAAGCTTTCTTT. Its translation: CASGWGSREYTEAFF.